The T cell receptor (beta chain) under discussion was sequenced for a study of cytomegalovirus exposure and HLA in healthy donors. In the PCR, 60 Vbeta and 13 Jbeta primers were used. Profiling relied on immunoSEQ multiplex PCR, and the TCRdb table lists in-frame clones only, not all of them. The sample has some 87,000 clones, more than 60% seen once. CDR3 length: 14 residues. Trimming pared 5 bases from V and 3 bases from J, leaving 11 bases between. The germline gives CDR1 MNHEY, CDR2 SVGAGI. For this clone: Its antigen remains unidentified.

Study results and caveats: TCR beta V- and J-gene trimming was later associated with a missense DCLRE1C variant. Reports described diagnosis of cytomegalovirus status by the classifier as highly specific and sensitive. Certain sequence variants were highly shared and formed a cluster, and this cluster was likely a sequencing artifact.

This chain links TRBV6-5 with TRBJ1-5, with a tentative D call TRBD1 (5 bases). This sequence originates from a man aged 50-60 years in good health and CMV-seropositive. The material sequenced was PBMCs. This chain's CDR3 is CASSRGWPNQPQHF. DNA of the CDR3: TGTGCCAGCAGTCGGGGGTGGCCCAATCAGCCCCAGCATTTT.